This T cell receptor (beta chain) was captured by sequencing in a study of graft-versus-host responses after intestinal transplantation. Study information: Grafts that recipients had were multivisceral, liver-intestinal, or isolated intestinal transplants. Every recipient had anti-thymocyte globulin induction and two to four years of tacrolimus plus steroids. Notes on the study in general: Peak levels of circulating GvH clones tracked with early post-transplant HvG declines. GvH clonotypes were identified within recipient marrow, with a subset emerging first in ileum or blood.

Sequencing was performed with immunoSEQ multiplex PCR; in TCRdb, only in-frame clones are kept and a portion is missing. The sample carries around 64,000 clones, almost 95% recorded once. Note on this clone: Antigen specificity is unknown.

Per the germline V gene, CDR1 is SEHNR and CDR2 is FQNEAQ (reference sequence). Trimming removed 4 bases from V and 1 base from J, with 12 bases in between. CDR3 length equals 15 residues. The sample consisted of unstimulated CD4+ T cells sorted from spleen or lymph node cells, taken before transplant. V usage is TRBV7-9 and J usage is TRBJ2-3; D may be TRBD2 (7 bases). The receptor was derived from a human donor who was the organ donor for an intestinal transplant. CDR3 nucleotides: TGTGCCAGCAGCTCATGGGGGGGCGGCACAGATACGCAGTATTTT. Translating gives CASSSWGGGTDTQYF.